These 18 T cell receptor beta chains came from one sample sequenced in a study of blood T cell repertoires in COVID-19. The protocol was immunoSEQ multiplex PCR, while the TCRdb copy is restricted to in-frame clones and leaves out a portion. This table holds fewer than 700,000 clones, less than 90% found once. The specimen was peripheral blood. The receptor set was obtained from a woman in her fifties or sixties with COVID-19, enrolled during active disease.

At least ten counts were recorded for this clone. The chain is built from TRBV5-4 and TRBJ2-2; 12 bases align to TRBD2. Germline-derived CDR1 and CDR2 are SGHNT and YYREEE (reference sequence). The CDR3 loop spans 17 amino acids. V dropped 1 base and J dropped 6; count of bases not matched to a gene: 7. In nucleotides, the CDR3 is TGTGCCAGCAGCTTGAGACTAGCGGGGGACGCTGCCGGGGAGCTGTTTTTT. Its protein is CASSLRLAGDAAGELFF.

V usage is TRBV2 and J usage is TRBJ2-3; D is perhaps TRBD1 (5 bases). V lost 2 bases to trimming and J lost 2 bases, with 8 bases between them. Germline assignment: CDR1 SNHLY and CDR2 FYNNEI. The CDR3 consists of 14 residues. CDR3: CASSEWGDTDTQYF. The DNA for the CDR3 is TGTGCCAGCAGTGAATGGGGCGACACAGATACGCAGTATTTT.

CDR3 coding DNA: TGTGCCAGCAGCCTTGGACAGGGGGCGGCTGGAAACACCATATATTTT. The encoded protein is CASSLGQGAAGNTIYF. The chain is built from TRBV5-4 and TRBJ1-3; TRBD1 aligns across 11 bases. J was trimmed by 2 bases and V by 4 bases; bases with no gene match: 5. In germline, CDR1 is SGHNT, CDR2 YYREEE (reference sequence). This CDR3 is built from 16 residues.

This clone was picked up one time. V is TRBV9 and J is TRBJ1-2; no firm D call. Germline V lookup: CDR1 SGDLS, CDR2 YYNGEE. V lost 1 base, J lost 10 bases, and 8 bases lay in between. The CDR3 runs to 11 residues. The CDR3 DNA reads TGTGCCAGCAGCGTAAACAGAAACTACACCTTC. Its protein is CASSVNRNYTF.

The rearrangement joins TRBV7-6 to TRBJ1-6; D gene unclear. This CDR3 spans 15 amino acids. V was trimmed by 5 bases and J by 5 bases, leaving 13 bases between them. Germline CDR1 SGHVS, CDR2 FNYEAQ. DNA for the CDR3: TGTGCCAGCAGCAGCAACTTTCCTAATAATTCACCCCTCCACTTT. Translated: CASSSNFPNNSPLHF.

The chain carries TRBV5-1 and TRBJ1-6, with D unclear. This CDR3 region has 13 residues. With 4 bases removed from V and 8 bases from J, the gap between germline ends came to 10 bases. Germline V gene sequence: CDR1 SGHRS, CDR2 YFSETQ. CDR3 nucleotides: TGCGCCAGCAGCGTGCTACAGTATTCACCCCTCCACTTT. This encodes CASSVLQYSPLHF.

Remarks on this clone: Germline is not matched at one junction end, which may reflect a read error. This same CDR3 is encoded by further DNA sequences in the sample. The CDR3 bases are TGCGCCAGCAGCTTGTACTCGAGCGTCGTAGGGGACACTGAAGCTTTCTTT. It specifies CASSLYSSVVGDTEAFF. The chain employs TRBV5-8 and TRBJ1-1, with D maybe TRBD1 (5 bases). The germline gives CDR1 SGHTS, CDR2 YDEGEE. CDR3 length equals 17 residues.

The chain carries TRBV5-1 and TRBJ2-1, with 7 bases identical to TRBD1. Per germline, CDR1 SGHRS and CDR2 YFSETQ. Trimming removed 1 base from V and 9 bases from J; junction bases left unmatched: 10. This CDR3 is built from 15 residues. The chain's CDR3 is CASSLREGAGIEQFF. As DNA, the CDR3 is TGCGCCAGCAGCTTGAGAGAGGGGGCAGGAATTGAGCAGTTCTTC.

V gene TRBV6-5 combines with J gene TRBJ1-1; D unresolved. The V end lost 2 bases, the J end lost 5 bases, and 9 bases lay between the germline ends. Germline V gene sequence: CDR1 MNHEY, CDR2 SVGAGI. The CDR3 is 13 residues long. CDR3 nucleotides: TGTGCCAGCAGTTACCCAGGCGTAACTGAAGCTTTCTTT. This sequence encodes CASSYPGVTEAFF.

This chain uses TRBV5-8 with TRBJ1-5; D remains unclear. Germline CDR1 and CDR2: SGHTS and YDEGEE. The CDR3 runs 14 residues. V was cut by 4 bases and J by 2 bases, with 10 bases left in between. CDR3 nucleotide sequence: TGTGCCAGCAGCCCGGGGTGGGGCAATCAGCCCCAGCATTTT. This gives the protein CASSPGWGNQPQHF.

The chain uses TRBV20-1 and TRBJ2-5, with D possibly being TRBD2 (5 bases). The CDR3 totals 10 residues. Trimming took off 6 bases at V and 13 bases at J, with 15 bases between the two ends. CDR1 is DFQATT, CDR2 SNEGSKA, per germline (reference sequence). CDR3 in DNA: TGCAGTGCCAGCCATGGGAGCCTGTACTTC. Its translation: CSASHGSLYF.

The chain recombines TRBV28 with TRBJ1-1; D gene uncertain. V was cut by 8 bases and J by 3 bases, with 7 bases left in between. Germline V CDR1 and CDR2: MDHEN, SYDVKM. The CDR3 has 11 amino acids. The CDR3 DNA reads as TGTGCCAGCCGGGAGTACACTGAAGCTTTCTTT. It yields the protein CASREYTEAFF.

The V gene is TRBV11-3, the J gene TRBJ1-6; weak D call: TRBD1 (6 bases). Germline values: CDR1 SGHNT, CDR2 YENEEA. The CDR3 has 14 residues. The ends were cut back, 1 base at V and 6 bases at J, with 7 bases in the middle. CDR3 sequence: CASSLGTVNSPLHF. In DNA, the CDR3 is TGTGCCAGCAGCTTAGGGACAGTTAATTCACCCCTCCACTTT.

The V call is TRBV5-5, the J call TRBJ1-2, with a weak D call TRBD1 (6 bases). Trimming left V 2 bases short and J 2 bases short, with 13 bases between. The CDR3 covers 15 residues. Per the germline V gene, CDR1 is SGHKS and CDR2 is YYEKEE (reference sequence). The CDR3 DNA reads TGTGCCAGCAGCTTATCGGACAGCTGGAACTATGGCTACACCTTC. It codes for CASSLSDSWNYGYTF. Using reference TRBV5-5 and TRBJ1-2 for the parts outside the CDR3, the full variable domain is DAGVTQSPTHLIKTRGQQVTLRCSPISGHKSVSWYQQVLGQGPQFIFQYYEKEERGRGNFPDRFSARQFPNYSSELNVNALLLGDSALYLCASSLSDSWNYGYTFGSGTRLTVV.

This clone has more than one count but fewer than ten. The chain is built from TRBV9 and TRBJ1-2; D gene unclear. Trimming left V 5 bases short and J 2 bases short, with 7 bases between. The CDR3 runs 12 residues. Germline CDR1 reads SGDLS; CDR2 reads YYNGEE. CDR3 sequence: CASSLGNYGYTF. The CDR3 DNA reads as TGTGCCAGCAGTCTCGGGAACTATGGCTACACCTTC.

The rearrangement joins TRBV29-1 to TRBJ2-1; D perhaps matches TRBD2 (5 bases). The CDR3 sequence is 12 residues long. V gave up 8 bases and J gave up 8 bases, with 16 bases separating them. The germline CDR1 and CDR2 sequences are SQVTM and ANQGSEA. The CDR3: CSSWTEDDEQFF. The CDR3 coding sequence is TGCAGCTCCTGGACTGAAGACGATGAGCAGTTCTTC.

The CDR3 spells CASSVISSGANVLTF. As DNA, the CDR3 is TGTGCCAGCAGCGTAATATCCTCTGGGGCCAACGTCCTGACTTTC. The J gene is TRBJ2-6, the V gene TRBV9; no definite D call. Germline V gives CDR1 SGDLS, CDR2 YYNGEE. Trimming removed 1 base at V and 0 bases at J, with 5 bases between. This CDR3 is 15 amino acids long.

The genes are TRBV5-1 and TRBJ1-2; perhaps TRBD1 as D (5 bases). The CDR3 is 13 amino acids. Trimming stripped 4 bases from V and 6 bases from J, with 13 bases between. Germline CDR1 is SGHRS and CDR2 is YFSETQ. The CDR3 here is CASSEGQSDGYTF. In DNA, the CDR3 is TGCGCCAGCAGCGAAGGACAATCTGATGGCTACACCTTC. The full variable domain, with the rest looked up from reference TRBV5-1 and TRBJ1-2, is KAGVTQTPRYLIKTRGQQVTLSCSPISGHRSVSWYQQTPGQGLQFLFEYFSETQRNKGNFPGRFSGRQFSNSRSEMNVSTLELGDSALYLCASSEGQSDGYTFGSGTRLTVV.